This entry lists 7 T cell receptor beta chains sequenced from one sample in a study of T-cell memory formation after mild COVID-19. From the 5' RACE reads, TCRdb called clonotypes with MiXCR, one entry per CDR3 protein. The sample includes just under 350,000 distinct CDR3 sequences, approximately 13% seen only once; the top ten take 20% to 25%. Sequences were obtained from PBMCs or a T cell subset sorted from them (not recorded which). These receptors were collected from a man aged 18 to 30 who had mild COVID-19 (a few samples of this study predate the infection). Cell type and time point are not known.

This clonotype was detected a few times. The CDR3 loop reads CAISERGTGELFF. Here the CDR3 DNA reads TGTGCCATCAGTGAAAGAGGAACCGGGGAGCTGTTTTTT. V gene TRBV10-3 combines with J gene TRBJ2-2; no clear D gene. The CDR3 covers 13 residues. Trimming removed 3 bases at V and 5 bases at J, with 7 bases between. Germline V gene sequence: CDR1 ENHRY, CDR2 SYGVKD.

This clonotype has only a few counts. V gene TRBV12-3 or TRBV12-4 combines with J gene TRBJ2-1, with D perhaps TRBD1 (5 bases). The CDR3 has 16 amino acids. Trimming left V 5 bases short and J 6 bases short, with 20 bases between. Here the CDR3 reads CASSRVLGDRLNEQFF. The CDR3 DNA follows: TGTGCCAGCAGTCGGGTTTTAGGGGATAGGCTCAATGAGCAGTTCTTC.

The CDR3 nucleotides read TGTGCCAGCAGCTTACTGACAGGGGGAAATTCACCCCTCCACTTT. It encodes CASSLLTGGNSPLHF. The V and J genes are TRBV7-9 and TRBJ1-6, with 9 bases lining up with TRBD1. J was trimmed by 7 bases and V by 2 bases; bases with no gene match: 3. The CDR3 is 15 amino acids. CDR1 SEHNR and CDR2 FQNEAQ come from the germline V gene (reference sequence).

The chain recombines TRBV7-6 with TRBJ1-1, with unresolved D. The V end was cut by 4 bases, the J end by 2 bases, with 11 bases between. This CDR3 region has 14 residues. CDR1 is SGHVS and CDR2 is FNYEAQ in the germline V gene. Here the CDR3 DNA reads TGTGCCAGCAGCTCCCTAGGTGTAAACACTGAAGCTTTCTTT. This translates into CASSSLGVNTEAFF.

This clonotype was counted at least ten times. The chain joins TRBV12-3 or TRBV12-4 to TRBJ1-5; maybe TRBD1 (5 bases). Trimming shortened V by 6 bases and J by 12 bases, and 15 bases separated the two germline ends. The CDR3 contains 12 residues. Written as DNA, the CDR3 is TGTGCCAGCAGCCTGGACACTCACAGCCAGCATTTT. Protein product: CASSLDTHSQHF.

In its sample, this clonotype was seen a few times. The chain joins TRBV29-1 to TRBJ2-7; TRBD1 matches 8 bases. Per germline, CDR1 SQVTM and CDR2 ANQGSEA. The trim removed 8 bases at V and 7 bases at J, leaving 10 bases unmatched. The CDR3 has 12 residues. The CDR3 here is CSSAQGAGEQYF. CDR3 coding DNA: TGCAGCTCTGCGCAGGGGGCAGGAGAGCAGTACTTC.

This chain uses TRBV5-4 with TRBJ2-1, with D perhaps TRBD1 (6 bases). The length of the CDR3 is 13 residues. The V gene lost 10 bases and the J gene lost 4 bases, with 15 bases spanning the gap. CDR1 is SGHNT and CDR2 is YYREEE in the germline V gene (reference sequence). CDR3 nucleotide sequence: TGTGCCCCCAGTCGAGGGGGATACAATGAGCAGTTCTTC. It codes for CAPSRGGYNEQFF.